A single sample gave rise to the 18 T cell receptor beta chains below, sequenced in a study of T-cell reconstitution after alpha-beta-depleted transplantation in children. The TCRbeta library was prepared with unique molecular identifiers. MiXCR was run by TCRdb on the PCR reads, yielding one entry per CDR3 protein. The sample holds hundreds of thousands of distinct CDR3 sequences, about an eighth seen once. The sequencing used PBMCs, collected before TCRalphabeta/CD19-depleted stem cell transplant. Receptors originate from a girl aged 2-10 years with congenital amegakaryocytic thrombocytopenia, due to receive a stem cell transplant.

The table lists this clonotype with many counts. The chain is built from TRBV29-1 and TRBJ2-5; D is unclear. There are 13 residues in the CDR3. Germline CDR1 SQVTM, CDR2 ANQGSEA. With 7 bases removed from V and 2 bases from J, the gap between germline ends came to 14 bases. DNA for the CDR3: TGCAGCGCCCCGGTTGGGTGGCAAGAGACCCAGTACTTC. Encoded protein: CSAPVGWQETQYF.

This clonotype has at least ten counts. The CDR3 is CATGQGPYNEQFF. In DNA, the CDR3 is TGTGCCACCGGACAGGGGCCATACAATGAGCAGTTCTTC. This sequence joins TRBV12-3 or TRBV12-4 and TRBJ2-1; 9 positions match TRBD1. The junction had 5 bases not matched to a gene; V was cut back by 10 bases and J by 4 bases. The CDR3 length is 13 residues.

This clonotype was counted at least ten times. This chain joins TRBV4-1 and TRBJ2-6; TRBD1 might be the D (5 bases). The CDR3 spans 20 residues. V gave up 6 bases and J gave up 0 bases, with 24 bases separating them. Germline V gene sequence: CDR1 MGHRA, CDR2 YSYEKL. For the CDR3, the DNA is TGCGCCAGCAGACCAAGGACAATAGGACGGGCAGGCTCTGGGGCCAACGTCCTGACTTTC. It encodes CASRPRTIGRAGSGANVLTF.

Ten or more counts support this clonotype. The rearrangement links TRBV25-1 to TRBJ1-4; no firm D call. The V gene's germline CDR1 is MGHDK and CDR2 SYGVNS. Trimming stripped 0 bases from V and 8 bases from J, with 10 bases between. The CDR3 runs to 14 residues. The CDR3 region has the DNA TGTGCCAGCAGTGAATACAGGCCCGGCGAAAAACTGTTTTTT. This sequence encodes CASSEYRPGEKLFF.

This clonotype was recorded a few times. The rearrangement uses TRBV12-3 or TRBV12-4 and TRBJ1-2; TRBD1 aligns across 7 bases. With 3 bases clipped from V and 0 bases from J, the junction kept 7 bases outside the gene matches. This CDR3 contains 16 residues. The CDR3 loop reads CASSFDREAPNYGYTF. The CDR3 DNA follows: TGTGCCAGCAGTTTCGACAGGGAGGCGCCTAACTATGGCTACACCTTC.

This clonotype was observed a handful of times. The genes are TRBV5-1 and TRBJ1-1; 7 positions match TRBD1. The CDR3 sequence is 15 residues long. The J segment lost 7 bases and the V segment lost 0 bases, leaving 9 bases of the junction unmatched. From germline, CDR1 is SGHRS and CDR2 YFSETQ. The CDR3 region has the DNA TGCGCCAGCAGCTTGGATTCACAAGCAGGGGGTGAAGCTTTCTTT. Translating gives CASSLDSQAGGEAFF.

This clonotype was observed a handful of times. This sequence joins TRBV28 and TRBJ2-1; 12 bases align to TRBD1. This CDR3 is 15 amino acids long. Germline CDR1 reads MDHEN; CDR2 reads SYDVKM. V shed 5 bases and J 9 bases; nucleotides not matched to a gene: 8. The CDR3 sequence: CASSVPGQGASEQFF. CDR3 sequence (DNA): TGTGCCAGCAGTGTACCGGGACAGGGGGCTAGTGAGCAGTTCTTC.

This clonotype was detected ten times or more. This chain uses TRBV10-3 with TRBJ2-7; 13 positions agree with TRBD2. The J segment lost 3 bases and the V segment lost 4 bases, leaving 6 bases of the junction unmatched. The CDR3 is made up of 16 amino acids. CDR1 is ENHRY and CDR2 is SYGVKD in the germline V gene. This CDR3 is CAISGYRTSGSYEQYF. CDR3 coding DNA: TGTGCCATCAGTGGGTATCGGACTAGCGGGAGCTACGAGCAGTACTTC.

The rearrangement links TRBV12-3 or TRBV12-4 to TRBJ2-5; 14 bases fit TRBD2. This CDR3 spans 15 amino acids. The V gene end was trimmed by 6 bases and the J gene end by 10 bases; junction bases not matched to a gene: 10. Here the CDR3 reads CASSRGLAGDGGQYF. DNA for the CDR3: TGTGCCAGCAGCCGGGGACTAGCGGGAGATGGCGGCCAGTACTTC.

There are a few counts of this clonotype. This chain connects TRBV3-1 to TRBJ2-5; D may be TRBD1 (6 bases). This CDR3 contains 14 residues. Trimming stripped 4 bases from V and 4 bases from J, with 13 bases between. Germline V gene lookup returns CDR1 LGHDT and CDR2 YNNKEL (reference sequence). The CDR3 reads CASSRTGLGETQYF. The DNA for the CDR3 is TGTGCCAGCAGCCGTACAGGGTTGGGAGAGACCCAGTACTTC.

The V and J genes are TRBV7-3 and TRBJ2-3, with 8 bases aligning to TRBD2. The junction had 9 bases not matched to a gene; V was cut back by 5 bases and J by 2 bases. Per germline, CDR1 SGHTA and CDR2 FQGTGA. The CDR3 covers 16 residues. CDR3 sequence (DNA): TGTGCCAGCAGCCCGCACCGGACTAGCTACACAGATACGCAGTATTTT. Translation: CASSPHRTSYTDTQYF.

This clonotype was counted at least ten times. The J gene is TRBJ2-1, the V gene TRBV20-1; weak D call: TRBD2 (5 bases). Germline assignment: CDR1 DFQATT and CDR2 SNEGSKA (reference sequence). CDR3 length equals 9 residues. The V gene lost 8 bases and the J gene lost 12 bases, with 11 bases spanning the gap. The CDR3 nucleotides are TGCAGTCCCTTTGAGGGGCAGTTCTTC. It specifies CSPFEGQFF.

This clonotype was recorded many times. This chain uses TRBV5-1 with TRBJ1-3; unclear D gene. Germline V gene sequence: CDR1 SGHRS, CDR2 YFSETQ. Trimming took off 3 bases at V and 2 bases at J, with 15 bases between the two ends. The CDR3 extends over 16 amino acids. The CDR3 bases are TGCGCCAGCAGCTCGGAGACACGGTTGGCTGGAAACACCATATATTTT. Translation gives CASSSETRLAGNTIYF. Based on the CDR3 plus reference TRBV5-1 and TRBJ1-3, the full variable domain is KAGVTQTPRYLIKTRGQQVTLSCSPISGHRSVSWYQQTPGQGLQFLFEYFSETQRNKGNFPGRFSGRQFSNSRSEMNVSTLELGDSALYLCASSSETRLAGNTIYFGEGSWLTVV.

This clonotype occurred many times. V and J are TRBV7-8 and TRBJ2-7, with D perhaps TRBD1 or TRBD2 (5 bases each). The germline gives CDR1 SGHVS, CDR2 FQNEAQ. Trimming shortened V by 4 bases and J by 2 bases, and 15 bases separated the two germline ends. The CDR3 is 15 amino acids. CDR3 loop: CASSSVGGAPYEQYF. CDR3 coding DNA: TGTGCCAGCAGCTCAGTTGGGGGAGCCCCCTACGAGCAGTACTTC.

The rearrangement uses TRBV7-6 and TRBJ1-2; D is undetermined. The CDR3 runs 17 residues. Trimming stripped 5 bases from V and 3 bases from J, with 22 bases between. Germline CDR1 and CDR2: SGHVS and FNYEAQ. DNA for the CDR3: TGTGCCAGCAGCCCAACCGGAGTACCCACCCGGGACTATGGCTACACCTTC. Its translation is CASSPTGVPTRDYGYTF.

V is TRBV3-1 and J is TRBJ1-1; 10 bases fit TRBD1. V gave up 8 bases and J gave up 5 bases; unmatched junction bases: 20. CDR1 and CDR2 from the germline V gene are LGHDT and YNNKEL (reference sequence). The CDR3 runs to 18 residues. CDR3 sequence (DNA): TGTGCCAGCTGCCGCCTGGACAGGGGGACCGCCGCGGAAACTGAAGCTTTCTTT. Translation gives CASCRLDRGTAAETEAFF.

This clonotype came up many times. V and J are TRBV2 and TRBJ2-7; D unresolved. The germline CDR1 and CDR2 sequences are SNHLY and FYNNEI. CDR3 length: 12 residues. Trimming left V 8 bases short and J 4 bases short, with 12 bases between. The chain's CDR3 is CASGRSSYEQYF. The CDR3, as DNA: TGTGCCAGCGGGCGGAGTTCATACGAGCAGTACTTC.

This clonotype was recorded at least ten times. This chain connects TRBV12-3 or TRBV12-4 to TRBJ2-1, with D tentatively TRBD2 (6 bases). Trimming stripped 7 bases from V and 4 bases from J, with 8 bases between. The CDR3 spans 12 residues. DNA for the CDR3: TGTGCCAGCATGGGACTTTACAATGAGCAGTTCTTC. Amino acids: CASMGLYNEQFF.